This passage covers 4 T cell receptor beta chains from one sample sequenced in a study of human T cells and chemical hapten exposure. Time point specified: pre-sensitization, week 0. Treatment defined: therapeutic diphenylcyclopropenone sensitization with weekly scalp DPC. Each CDR3 protein gets one entry after TCRdb re-called the RACE reads with MiXCR. The data hold 300,000 to 400,000 distinct CDR3 sequences, with roughly 5.3% observed a single time. The sample here was whole blood, taken in connection with sensitization to the hapten diphenylcyclopropenone (DPC). All receptors derive from a woman aged 45-65 years with alopecia areata. Some clones in this sample may be carry-over from other donors' samples.

There are a few counts of this clonotype. J is TRBJ1-3 and V is TRBV27; the D gene is possibly TRBD1 (5 bases). Looked up from germline, CDR1 is MNHEY and CDR2 is SMNVEV (reference sequence). CDR3 length equals 18 residues. Trimming took 2 bases from V and 0 from J, leaving 17 bases between them. DNA for the CDR3: TGTGCCAGCAGTTTAACTCCCCAGGGACCTAGCTCTGGAAACACCATATATTTT. Protein sequence: CASSLTPQGPSSGNTIYF.

This clonotype was seen a handful of times. The genes are TRBV18 and TRBJ2-6, with 8 bases matching TRBD1. The CDR3 runs to 15 residues. J lost 3 bases, V lost 5 bases, and 3 bases had no gene match. CDR1 is KGHSH, CDR2 LQKENI, per germline. The CDR3 spells CASSGQGDGANVLTF. Here the CDR3 DNA reads TGTGCCAGCTCAGGACAGGGTGATGGGGCCAACGTCCTGACTTTC.

The sample holds many counts of this clonotype. The chain employs TRBV20-1 and TRBJ1-2; no clear D. This CDR3 spans 12 amino acids. V was clipped by 0 bases and J by 4 bases, with 6 bases between them. Germline V gives CDR1 DFQATT, CDR2 SNEGSKA (reference sequence). This chain's CDR3 is CSARDKPYGYTF. DNA for the CDR3: TGCAGTGCTAGAGACAAGCCCTATGGCTACACCTTC.

This clonotype was counted at least ten times. This chain uses TRBV12-3 or TRBV12-4 with TRBJ1-1, with D hard to call. Trimming cost V 6 bases and J 9 bases, with 20 bases left between them. CDR3 size: 14 residues. CDR3 loop: CASSPDSLAIKAFF. The CDR3 DNA reads TGTGCCAGCAGCCCAGACTCTTTGGCTATTAAAGCTTTCTTT.